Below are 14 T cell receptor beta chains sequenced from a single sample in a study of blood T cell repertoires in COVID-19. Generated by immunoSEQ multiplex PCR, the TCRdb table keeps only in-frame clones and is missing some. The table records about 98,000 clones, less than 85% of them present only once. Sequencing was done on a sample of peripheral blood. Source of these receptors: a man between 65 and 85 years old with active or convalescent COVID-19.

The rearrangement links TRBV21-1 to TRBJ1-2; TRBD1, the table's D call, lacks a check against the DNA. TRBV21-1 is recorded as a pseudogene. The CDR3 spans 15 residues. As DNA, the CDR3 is TGTGCCAGCAGCAAAGAGGTGACAGGGGTCTATGGCTACACCTTC. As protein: CASSKEVTGVYGYTF.

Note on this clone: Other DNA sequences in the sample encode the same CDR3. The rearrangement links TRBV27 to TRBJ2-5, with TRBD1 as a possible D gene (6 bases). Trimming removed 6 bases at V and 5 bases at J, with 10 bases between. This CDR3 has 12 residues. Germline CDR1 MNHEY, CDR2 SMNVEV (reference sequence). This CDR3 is CASRQGLETQYF. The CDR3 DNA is TGTGCCAGCAGACAGGGCTTGGAGACCCAGTACTTC.

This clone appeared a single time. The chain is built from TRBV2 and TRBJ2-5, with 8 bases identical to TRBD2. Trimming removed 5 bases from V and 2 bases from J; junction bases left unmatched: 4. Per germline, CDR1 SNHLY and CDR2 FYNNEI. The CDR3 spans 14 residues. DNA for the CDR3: TGTGCCAGCAGTACCTTAGCGGGACAAGAGACCCAGTACTTC. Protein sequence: CASSTLAGQETQYF.

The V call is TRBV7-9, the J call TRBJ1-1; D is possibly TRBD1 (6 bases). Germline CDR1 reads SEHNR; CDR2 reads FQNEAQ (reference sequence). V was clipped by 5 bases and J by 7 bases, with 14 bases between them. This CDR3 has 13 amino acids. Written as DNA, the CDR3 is TGTGCCAGCAGCCTACTTACAGGGAATGAAGCTTTCTTT. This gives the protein CASSLLTGNEAFF.

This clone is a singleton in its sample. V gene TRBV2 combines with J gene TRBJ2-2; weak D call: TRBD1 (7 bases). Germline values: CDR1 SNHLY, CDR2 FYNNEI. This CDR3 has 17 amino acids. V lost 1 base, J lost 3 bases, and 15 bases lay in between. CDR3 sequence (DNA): TGTGCCAGCAGTGAAGTTTGGAGGGGGCGGTACACCGGGGAGCTGTTTTTT. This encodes CASSEVWRGRYTGELFF.

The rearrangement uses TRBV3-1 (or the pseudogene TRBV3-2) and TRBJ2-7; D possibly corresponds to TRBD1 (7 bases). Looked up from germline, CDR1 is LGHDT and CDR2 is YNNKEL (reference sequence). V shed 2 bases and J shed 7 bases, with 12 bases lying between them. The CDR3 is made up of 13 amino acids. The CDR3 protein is CASSQQGGREQYF. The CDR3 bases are TGTGCCAGCAGCCAACAGGGGGGCAGGGAGCAGTACTTC.

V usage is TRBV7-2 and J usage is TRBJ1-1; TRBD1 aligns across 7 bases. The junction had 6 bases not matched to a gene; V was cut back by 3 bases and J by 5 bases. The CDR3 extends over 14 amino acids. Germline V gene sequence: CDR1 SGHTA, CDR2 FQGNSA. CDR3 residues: CASSLSRGATEAFF. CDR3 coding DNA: TGTGCCAGCAGCTTGAGCAGGGGGGCTACTGAAGCTTTCTTT.

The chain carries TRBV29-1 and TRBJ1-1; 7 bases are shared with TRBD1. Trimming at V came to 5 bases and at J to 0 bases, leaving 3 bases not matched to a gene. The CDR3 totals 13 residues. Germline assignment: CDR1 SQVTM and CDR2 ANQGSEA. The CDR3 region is CSVNRGLNTEAFF. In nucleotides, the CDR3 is TGCAGCGTTAACAGGGGTTTGAACACTGAAGCTTTCTTT.

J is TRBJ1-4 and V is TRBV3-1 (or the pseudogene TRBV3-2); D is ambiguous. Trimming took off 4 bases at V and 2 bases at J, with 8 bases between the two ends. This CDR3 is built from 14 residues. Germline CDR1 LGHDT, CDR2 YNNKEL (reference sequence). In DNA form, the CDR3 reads TGTGCCAGCAGCCGACAATTCACTAATGAAAAACTGTTTTTT. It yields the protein CASSRQFTNEKLFF.

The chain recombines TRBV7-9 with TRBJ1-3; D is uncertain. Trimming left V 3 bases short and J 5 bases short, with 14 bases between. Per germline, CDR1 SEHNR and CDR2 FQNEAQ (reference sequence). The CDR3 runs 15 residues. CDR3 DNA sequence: TGTGCCAGCAGCTTGACATCAAGTACGAGAAACACCATATATTTT. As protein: CASSLTSSTRNTIYF.

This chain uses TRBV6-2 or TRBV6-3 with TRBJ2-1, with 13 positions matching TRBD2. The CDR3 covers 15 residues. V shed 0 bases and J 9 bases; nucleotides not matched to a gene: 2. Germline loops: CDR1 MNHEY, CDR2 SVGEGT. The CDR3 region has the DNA TGTGCCAGCAGTTACTCGACTAGCGGGGGGTTTGAGCAGTTCTTC. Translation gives CASSYSTSGGFEQFF.

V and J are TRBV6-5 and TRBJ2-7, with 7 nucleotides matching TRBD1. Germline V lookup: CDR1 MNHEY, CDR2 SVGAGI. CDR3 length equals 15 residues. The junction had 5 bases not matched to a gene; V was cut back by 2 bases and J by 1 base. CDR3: CASSYLGQSSYEQYF. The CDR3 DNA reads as TGTGCCAGCAGTTACCTGGGACAGTCTTCCTACGAGCAGTACTTC.

This chain's CDR3 is CASSIGGGNGNTIYF. The DNA of the CDR3 is TGTGCCAGTAGTATAGGGGGCGGAAATGGAAACACCATATATTTT. The chain links TRBV19 to TRBJ1-3; D possibly corresponds to TRBD1 (5 bases). The CDR3 sequence is 15 residues long. The V gene lost 1 base and the J gene lost 3 bases, with 10 bases spanning the gap. Germline loops: CDR1 LNHDA, CDR2 SQIVND (reference sequence).

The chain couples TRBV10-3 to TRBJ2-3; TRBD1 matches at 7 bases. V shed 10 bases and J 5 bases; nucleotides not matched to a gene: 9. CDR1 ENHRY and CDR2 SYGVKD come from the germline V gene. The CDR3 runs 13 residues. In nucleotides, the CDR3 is TGTGCCACCACGGGACAGTCTCTAGATACGCAGTATTTT. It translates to CATTGQSLDTQYF.